Listed here are 8 T cell receptor beta chains from one sample, sequenced in a study of Ad26.COV2.S vaccination and SARS-CoV-2 variants. Treatment in this sample: some 19 received Ad26.COV2.S at low or high dose, single or two shots; about 5 received placebo; per-sample allocation not given. Samples were taken on day 63 after the first vaccine or placebo injection. Sequencing used immunoSEQ multiplex PCR; TCRdb keeps in-frame clones, though not all of them. Among about 480,000 clones listed, 70% to 90% were seen once. The specimen comprised peripheral blood, sampled in a trial of Ad26.COV2.S vaccine versus placebo. The receptors here all came from a person aged 18-65 years who received the Ad26.COV2.S COVID-19 vaccine or a placebo.

The chain is built from TRBV14 and TRBJ1-4; possible D gene TRBD1, 5 bases. Germline V gene lookup returns CDR1 SGHDN and CDR2 FVKESK. The CDR3 extends over 15 amino acids. Trimming shortened V by 4 bases and J by 3 bases, and 12 bases separated the two germline ends. This CDR3 reads CASSPMDTANEKLFF. The DNA for the CDR3 is TGTGCCAGCAGCCCCATGGACACAGCTAATGAAAAACTGTTTTTT.

The V call is TRBV21-1, the J call TRBJ2-7. TRBV21-1 is reported as a pseudogene. The CDR3 is 17 residues long. The CDR3 DNA follows: TGTGCCAGCTCTGGGGGTCTAAGGTTCAAGGCCGGCTACGAGCAGTACTTC. Translated: CASSGGLRFKAGYEQYF.

The rearrangement joins TRBV7-9 to TRBJ1-2; a weak D match, TRBD1 (5 bases). CDR1 and CDR2 from the germline V gene are SEHNR and FQNEAQ (reference sequence). The CDR3 covers 15 residues. V lost 3 bases to trimming and J lost 3 bases, with 14 bases between them. The CDR3 bases are TGTGCCAGCAGCTTGTCGCAGGGTACCCACTATGGCTACACCTTC. Translation: CASSLSQGTHYGYTF. Complete variable domain (other parts from reference TRBV7-9 and TRBJ1-2): DTGVSQNPRHKITKRGQNVTFRCDPISEHNRLYWYRQTLGQGPEFLTYFQNEAQLEKSRLLSDRFSAERPKGSFSTLEIQRTEQGDSAMYLCASSLSQGTHYGYTFGSGTRLTVV.

This clone was seen a handful of times. The rearrangement links TRBV7-9 to TRBJ1-1, with D perhaps matching TRBD1 (5 bases). This CDR3 comprises 14 residues. The V end was cut by 1 base, the J end by 2 bases, with 8 bases between. Germline V gene data show CDR1 as SEHNR and CDR2 as FQNEAQ (reference sequence). The CDR3 DNA reads TGTGCCAGCAGCTTAGGAGGGGCTAACACTGAAGCTTTCTTT. As protein: CASSLGGANTEAFF.

V is TRBV28 and J is TRBJ1-1; no definite D call. Germline assignment: CDR1 MDHEN and CDR2 SYDVKM. V was pared by 8 bases and J by 1 base, with 11 bases between. The CDR3 runs to 13 residues. The CDR3 sequence is CASHISPNTEAFF. DNA for the CDR3: TGTGCCAGCCACATTTCCCCGAACACTGAAGCTTTCTTT. Looking up the rest from reference TRBV28 and TRBJ1-1 gives the full variable domain: DVKVTQSSRYLVKRTGEKVFLECVQDMDHENMFWYRQDPGLGLRLIYFSYDVKMKEKGDIPEGYSVSREKKERFSLILESASTNQTSMYLCASHISPNTEAFFGQGTRLTVV.

V usage is TRBV28 and J usage is TRBJ1-2; 7 nucleotides agree with TRBD1. Per germline, CDR1 MDHEN and CDR2 SYDVKM. Trimming removed 5 bases from V and 7 bases from J; junction bases left unmatched: 7. The CDR3 loop spans 13 amino acids. CDR3 sequence reads: CASSTTGVRGYTF. CDR3 nucleotides: TGTGCCAGCAGTACTACAGGGGTTCGTGGCTACACCTTC.

This chain connects TRBV5-1 to TRBJ2-2; unclear D gene. The CDR3 has 13 amino acids. V lost 0 bases and J lost 4, with 4 bases in between. Germline-derived CDR1 and CDR2 are SGHRS and YFSETQ. In DNA, the CDR3 is TGCGCCAGCAGCTTGGCAGGCACCGGGGAGCTGTTTTTT. This translates into CASSLAGTGELFF.

V usage is TRBV25-1 and J usage is TRBJ1-3; unclear D gene. The CDR3 length is 15 residues. Germline assignment: CDR1 MGHDK and CDR2 SYGVNS. V was shortened by 0 bases and J by 2 bases, with 8 bases between the two germline ends. CDR3 nucleotide sequence: TGTGCCAGCAGTGAATATAGGACGGCTGGAAACACCATATATTTT. Translated: CASSEYRTAGNTIYF.